The subject of this entry is one T cell receptor beta chain. Measured with immunoSEQ multiplex PCR; TCRdb has only the in-frame clones, and not every one. The sample lists 95,000 to 150,000 clones; 90% were seen once. This entry comes from a study of blood T cell repertoires in COVID-19. Looking at the study overall: PBMCs, B-cell-depleted T cells, or T cells provided the cDNA or gDNA that made up the material.

Seattle's enrolled individuals joined amid active infection and were then monitored longitudinally. The specimen was peripheral blood. The receptor was derived from a woman aged 55-70 years with COVID-19, enrolled during active disease.

The CDR3 sequence: CASSKVRIPGQGDSGANVLTF. The CDR3 DNA reads as TGTGCCAGCAGCAAAGTTCGTATTCCGGGACAGGGGGACTCTGGGGCCAACGTCCTGACTTTC. This chain links TRBV21-1 with TRBJ2-6; no check of the table's D call, TRBD1, against the DNA was made. TRBV21-1 is a recognized pseudogene. The CDR3 consists of 21 residues.